This T cell receptor beta chain was sequenced during a study of beta chain features in type 1 diabetes. General study points: Whether TCRB rearrangement is influenced by HLA type was left unresolved in this analysis.

On this clone: The antigen is undetermined.

The authors reverse transcribed all of the isolated RNA, so sequencing captured expressed TCRB transcripts. The repertoire was sequenced with immunoSEQ multiplex PCR; TCRdb's copy has only in-frame clones and lacks some. The sample holds 900,000 or so clones, about a sixth seen once. One heparinised blood draw averaging approximately 100 mL was given by each donor. The authors obtained over 98% purity in all sorted populations. The source material was naive CD4+ T cells from blood. The clonotype was recovered from a woman under 30 in good health.

The CDR3 sequence: CASSYSMSGPSYEQYF. DNA of the CDR3: TGTGCCAGCAGTTACTCGATGAGCGGACCCTCCTACGAGCAGTACTTC. The V gene is TRBV6-5, the J gene TRBJ2-7; the D gene is possibly TRBD2 (5 bases). The germline V gene has CDR1 MNHEY and CDR2 SVGAGI. Trimming pared 0 bases from V and 0 bases from J, leaving 12 bases between. The CDR3 runs to 16 residues.